The source of this T cell receptor beta chain is a study of shared clonotypes between healthy human individuals. Overall study findings and caveats: Across a handful of donors, naive CD4 shared roughly 5%, naive CD8 around 3.8%, memory CD4 roughly 2.4%, memory CD8 under 0.5%. Compared with memory subsets, naive subsets generally had larger estimated richness.

On this clone: Its cognate antigen is unknown.

V was trimmed by 0 bases and J by 2 bases, leaving 11 bases between them. The CDR3 runs to 15 residues. Germline CDR1 LGHNA, CDR2 YSLEER. The method was immunoSEQ multiplex PCR; TCRdb's version includes in-frame clones alone and lacks a portion of them. Of some 2,500,000 clones in the sample, 93% were seen once. The receptor comes from a man aged 18 to 30 in good health. Some clones in this sample may be carry-over from other donors' samples. What was sequenced was naive CD4+ T cells from PBMCs. Regarding subset: CD45RA+ positively selected. This rearrangement joins TRBV4-3 to TRBJ2-7; D is tentatively TRBD1 or TRBD2 (5 bases each). Written as DNA, the CDR3 is TGCGCCAGCAGCCAAGATCAGGGAGTTCCCTACGAGCAGTACTTC. As protein: CASSQDQGVPYEQYF.